The present T cell receptor beta chain was sequenced within a study of OX40 agonist ivuxolimab in advanced cancers. The study in broad terms: Ivuxolimab, which targeted the costimulatory receptor OX40 (CD134), was an agonistic, fully human IgG2 monoclonal antibody. Intravenous ivuxolimab was administered to patients every 2 weeks at six dose levels: 0.01, 0.1, 0.3, 1.5, 3 and 10 mg/kg. Of the approximately 50 dose-escalation patients, hepatocellular carcinoma was present in 19, melanoma in about 15, renal cell carcinoma in 9 and head and neck cancer in 9. In the dose-escalation cohort, more than 80% of patients were male, and the mean age was 60 years with a range of roughly 20 to 85. Prior anti-PD-1, anti-PD-L1 or anti-CTLA-4 therapy was permitted, and approximately 42% of dose-escalation patients had received checkpoint inhibitors. Partial responses occurred in three dose-escalation patients, of whom one had hepatocellular carcinoma and two had cutaneous melanoma. Peripheral TCRbeta sequencing aimed to test whether ivuxolimab altered TCR sequence diversity and caused clonal T-cell expansion. The paper reports the monotherapy dose-escalation portion (N of about 52 patients) of the phase I ivuxolimab trial.

Patients with a history of autoimmune disease or receiving systemic immunosuppression were excluded from the trial. In every dose cohort, peripheral blood was drawn for TCR sequencing at baseline, cycle 4 day 1, and cycle 7 day 1. Samples came from an open-label, multicenter, first-in-human phase I dose-escalation trial of ivuxolimab. Adults with locally advanced or metastatic melanoma, renal cell, hepatocellular, or head and neck squamous cell carcinoma were enrolled in the trial. Before TCR sequencing, CD4+ T cells and CD8+ T cells were sorted from peripheral blood as separate populations. In regard to this clone: The antigen it recognizes is unknown. No quality values exist for individual bases; no much larger clone is one base distant.

Genomic DNA was isolated from the sorted cells so that the TCRbeta CDR3 region could be sequenced. TCRbeta CDR3 regions were sequenced using the immunoSEQ Assay. TCRdb holds this immuneACCESS table with in-frame rearrangements only. Some clones are missing; in checked studies, unresolved V genes explain under half, and the rest has no known cause. The sample table records about 74,000 clones; about 86% of these occur just once. The ten largest account for 6% to 8.5% of the sample. The germline V gene gives CDR1 as MNHEY and CDR2 as SVGAGI. Its CDR3 holds 13 amino acids, cysteine through phenylalanine. Just CDR3 DNA is preserved here, 39 bases in frame from base 1. V gives up 8 bases and J gives up 0 bases, and the segment between their germline ends measures 11 bases. Overall study results and their limits: Low levels of normalized T-cell clonal expansion were also seen in some patients who did not respond. In the 0.1-3.0 mg/kg groups, partial responders were among the patients with the lowest normalized peripheral clonal expansion, particularly in CD8+ T cells. Clonal expansion of both CD4+ and CD8+ blood T cells was observed from baseline to week 6 at doses 0.1 to 3.0 mg/kg. After ivuxolimab, expanded clones were on average more numerous among CD8+ T cells than among CD4+ T cells. Which antigens the clonally expanded peripheral T cells were specific for was not determined.

The material sequenced was CD4+ or CD8+ T cells sorted from blood, taken in a trial of the OX40 agonist ivuxolimab. The TCR originated in an adult with an advanced solid tumor such as melanoma, head and neck, liver or kidney cancer. The chain joins TRBV6-5 to TRBJ2-7, with no D gene named confidently. The encoded CDR3 is CASGDAVSYEQYF. The DNA is TGTGCCAGCGGTGATGCAGTCTCCTACGAGCAGTACTTC.